This T cell receptor (beta chain) was sequenced in a study of blood T cell repertoires in COVID-19. Study information: The analysed material was cDNA or gDNA that came from T cells, B-cell-depleted T cells, or PBMCs.

Using immunoSEQ multiplex PCR, the repertoire was profiled, and TCRdb retains in-frame clones only, with some absent. Of over 120,000 clones in the sample, over 80% are singletons; the top ten hold approximately 10%. The germline V and J ends were trimmed by 5 bases and 0 bases, with 17 bases remaining between them. The CDR3 runs 17 residues. From germline, CDR1 is SGHVS and CDR2 FNYEAQ. Sequencing was done on a sample of PBMCs or T cells enriched from blood (not recorded which). The chain has TRBV7-6 and TRBJ2-1, with a weak D call TRBD2 (6 bases). The sequence came from a man in his 60s who had recovered from COVID-19. The CDR3 sequence: CASSPLAGQSSYNEQFF. In DNA form, the CDR3 reads TGTGCCAGCAGCCCACTGGCGGGGCAGAGCTCCTACAATGAGCAGTTCTTC.